One sample yielded the 10 T cell receptor beta chains listed below, sequenced in a study of T cell repertoires in cytomegalovirus infection. TCRdb called the reads again in MiXCR, with one record for every CDR3 protein. The data contain 310,000 or so distinct CDR3 sequences, about 17% of them singletons. Sequenced input: PBMCs. Receptors were obtained from a human donor in good health (CMV status not recorded). Some clones in this sample may be carry-over from other donors' samples.

There are many counts of this clonotype. The chain is built from TRBV10-3 and TRBJ1-2; possible D gene TRBD1, 6 bases. Trimming shortened V by 6 bases and J by 7 bases, and 15 bases separated the two germline ends. The CDR3 extends over 13 amino acids. Per the germline V gene, CDR1 is ENHRY and CDR2 is SYGVKD. In DNA form, the CDR3 reads TGTGCCATCAGACAACAGGGTTTGGGTGGCTACACCTTC. Translated, it gives CAIRQQGLGGYTF.

This clonotype was counted at least ten times. The chain joins TRBV6-5 to TRBJ1-1; possibly TRBD1 for D (6 bases). Trimming removed 2 bases at V and 0 bases at J, with 10 bases between. The CDR3 runs to 15 residues. Per the germline V gene, CDR1 is MNHEY and CDR2 is SVGAGI. CDR3 amino acids: CASSYGGGMNTEAFF. The CDR3, as DNA: TGTGCCAGCAGTTACGGTGGGGGCATGAACACTGAAGCTTTCTTT.

The chain has TRBV20-1 and TRBJ2-1; 12 bases agree with TRBD2. CDR1 is DFQATT, CDR2 SNEGSKA, per germline (reference sequence). CDR3 length: 15 residues. V lost 2 bases to trimming and J lost 5 bases; unmatched junction nucleotides: 4. This chain's CDR3 is CSARSTSGSHNEQFF. CDR3 sequence (DNA): TGCAGTGCTAGATCGACTAGCGGGAGCCACAATGAGCAGTTCTTC.

This clonotype was found many times. This chain connects TRBV7-9 to TRBJ2-5, with D possibly matching TRBD1 (6 bases). Germline CDR1 SEHNR, CDR2 FQNEAQ (reference sequence). Deletions cut 2 bases from V and 4 bases from J, with 11 bases between. The CDR3 length is 14 residues. The CDR3: CASSLMGQVETQYF. In nucleotides, the CDR3 is TGTGCCAGCAGCTTAATGGGACAAGTAGAGACCCAGTACTTC.

The chain links TRBV4-1 to TRBJ2-2; D possibly corresponds to TRBD1 (6 bases). The CDR3 runs 16 residues. V dropped 0 bases and J dropped 3 bases, with 11 bases sitting between them. Germline-derived CDR1 and CDR2 are MGHRA and YSYEKL. The CDR3 bases are TGCGCCAGCAGCCAAGAGAGATCAGGGGACACCGGGGAGCTGTTTTTT. This gives the protein CASSQERSGDTGELFF.

V usage is TRBV27 and J usage is TRBJ2-3, with D unclear. The length of the CDR3 is 18 residues. Germline V gene sequence: CDR1 MNHEY, CDR2 SMNVEV (reference sequence). Trimming removed 2 bases from V and 1 base from J, with 19 bases in between. The CDR3 DNA is TGTGCCAGCAGTTTACTTCGGCACAGTCTAAATGGCACAGATACGCAGTATTTT. The encoded protein is CASSLLRHSLNGTDTQYF.

Ten or more counts support this clonotype. V and J are TRBV6-2 or TRBV6-3 and TRBJ1-1, with unresolved D. Germline loops: CDR1 MNHEY, CDR2 SVGEGT. Between the trimmed V and J ends, which lost 5 bases and 1 base, there was a span of 23 bases. This CDR3 is 18 amino acids long. Here the CDR3 reads CASSGYFGQFPWNTEAFF. CDR3 in DNA: TGTGCCAGCAGTGGATATTTCGGGCAGTTTCCTTGGAACACTGAAGCTTTCTTT.

This clonotype occurred a few times. The genes are TRBV6-1 and TRBJ2-5; 8 bases line up with TRBD2. The germline CDR1 and CDR2 sequences are MNHNS and SASEGT. The CDR3 totals 18 residues. Trimming took 7 bases from V and 6 from J; bases not matched to a gene: 22. CDR3 sequence: CASTPGPHGGAFKQTQYF. Here the CDR3 DNA reads TGTGCCAGCACTCCCGGACCCCACGGGGGGGCCTTTAAACAGACCCAGTACTTC.

This clonotype was seen a few times. This chain joins TRBV12-3 or TRBV12-4 and TRBJ1-4; tentatively, D is TRBD1 (5 bases). V lost 6 bases and J lost 5, with 10 bases in between. The CDR3 has 13 amino acids. The DNA of the CDR3 is TGTGCCAGCAGAAGATGGGGGAATGAAAAACTGTTTTTT. This translates into CASRRWGNEKLFF.

A note on this clonotype: A read error may explain this, as a much larger clone is one base away. The chain has TRBV12-3 or TRBV12-4 and TRBJ1-2; D not certain. This CDR3 is 12 amino acids long. The germline V and J ends were trimmed by 10 bases and 4 bases, with 13 bases remaining between them. The CDR3 region has the DNA TGTGCCACCCTCATCCGGGGCTATGGCTACACCTTC. Amino acid sequence: CATLIRGYGYTF.